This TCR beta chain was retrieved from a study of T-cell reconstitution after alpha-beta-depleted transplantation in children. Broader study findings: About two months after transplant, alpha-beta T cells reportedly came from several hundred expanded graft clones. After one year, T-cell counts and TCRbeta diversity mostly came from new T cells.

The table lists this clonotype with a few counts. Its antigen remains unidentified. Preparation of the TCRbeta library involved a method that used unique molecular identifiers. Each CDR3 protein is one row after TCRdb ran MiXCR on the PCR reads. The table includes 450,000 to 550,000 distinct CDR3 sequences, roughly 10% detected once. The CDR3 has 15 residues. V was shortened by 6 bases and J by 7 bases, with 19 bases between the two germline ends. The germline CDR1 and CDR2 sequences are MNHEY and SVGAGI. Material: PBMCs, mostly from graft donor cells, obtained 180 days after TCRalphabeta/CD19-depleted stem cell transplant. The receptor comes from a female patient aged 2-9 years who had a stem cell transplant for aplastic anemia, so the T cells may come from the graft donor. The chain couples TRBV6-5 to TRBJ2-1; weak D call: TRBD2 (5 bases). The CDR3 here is CASSPPRLASNEQFF. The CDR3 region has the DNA TGTGCCAGCAGCCCCCCGCGGCTAGCCTCTAATGAGCAGTTCTTC.